Detailed here is one T cell receptor beta chain. The antigen is not known. Mismatch with germline at one junction end may stem from a read error. The data are from a study of tumor-infiltrating lymphocytes in primary liver carcinoma. Study background: Primary liver carcinomas in the patients were surgically resected. The patient population consisted of men and women between 30 and 69 years of age.

From germline, CDR1 is SGHAT and CDR2 FQDESV (reference sequence). The CDR3 covers 13 residues. Constant-region priming of around 490 ng total RNA yielded TCR beta cDNA. For TCR beta, libraries were produced by three nested multiplex PCR rounds using slightly modified ARM-PCR. It was with TRBV1-TRBV30 forward primers and a C-beta reverse primer that the first two PCR rounds were run, at 10 to 11 cycles each. A single record per CDR3 protein comes from TCRdb applying MiXCR to the multiplex PCR reads. The repertoire holds about 300,000 distinct CDR3 sequences, with approximately 60% as singletons. Germline DNA was also extracted, and blood RNA derived from unsorted whole blood. Findings of the study overall: Tumor-blood pairs (like tumor-adjacent pairs) overlapped less than tumor region pairs did.

This TCR was sampled from a man aged 40-49 years with primary liver carcinoma and hepatitis B virus infection. The sequenced sample was peripheral blood. This chain connects TRBV11-1 to TRBJ1-6; a weak D match, TRBD1 (5 bases). The CDR3 region is CVSSRTLISPLHF. CDR3 DNA sequence: TGTGTCAGCAGTCGGACACTGATTTCACCCCTCCACTTT.